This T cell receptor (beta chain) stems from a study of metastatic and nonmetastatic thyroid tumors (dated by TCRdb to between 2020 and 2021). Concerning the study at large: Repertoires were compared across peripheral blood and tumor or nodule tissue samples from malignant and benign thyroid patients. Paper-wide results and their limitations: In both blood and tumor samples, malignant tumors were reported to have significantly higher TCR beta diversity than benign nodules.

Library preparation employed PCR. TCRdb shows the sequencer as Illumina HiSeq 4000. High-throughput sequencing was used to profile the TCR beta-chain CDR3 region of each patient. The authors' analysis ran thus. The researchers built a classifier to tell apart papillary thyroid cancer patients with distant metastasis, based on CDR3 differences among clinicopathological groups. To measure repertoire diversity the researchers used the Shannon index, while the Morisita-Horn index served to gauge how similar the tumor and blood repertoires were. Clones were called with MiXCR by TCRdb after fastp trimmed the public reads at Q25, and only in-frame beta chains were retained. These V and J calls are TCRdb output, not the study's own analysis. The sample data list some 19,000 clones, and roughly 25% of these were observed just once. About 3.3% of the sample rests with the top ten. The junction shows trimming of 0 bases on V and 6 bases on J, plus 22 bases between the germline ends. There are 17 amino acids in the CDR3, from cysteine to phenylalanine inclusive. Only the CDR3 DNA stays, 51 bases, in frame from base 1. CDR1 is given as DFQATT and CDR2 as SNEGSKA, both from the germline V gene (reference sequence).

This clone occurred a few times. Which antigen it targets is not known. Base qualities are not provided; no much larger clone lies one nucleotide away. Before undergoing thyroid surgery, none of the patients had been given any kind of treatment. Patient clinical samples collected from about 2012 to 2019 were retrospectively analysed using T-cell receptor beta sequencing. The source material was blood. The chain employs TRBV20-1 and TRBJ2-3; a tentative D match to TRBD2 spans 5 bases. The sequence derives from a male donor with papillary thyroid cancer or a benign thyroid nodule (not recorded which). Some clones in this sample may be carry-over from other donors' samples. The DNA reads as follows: TGCAGTGCTAGAGATGGATTGGGTGGAGGTGGAAGTGATACGCAGTATTTT. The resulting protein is CSARDGLGGGGSDTQYF.